One sample yielded the 21 T cell receptor beta chains listed below, sequenced in a study of T cell changes during pregnancy in multiple sclerosis. TCRdb keeps only in-frame clones here, not all; method: immunoSEQ multiplex PCR. The sample includes under 55,000 clones, roughly nine tenths seen only once; the top ten take about 10%. The sample here was CD8+ T cells from peripheral blood mononuclear cells, taken after pregnancy. All receptors come from a female donor with multiple sclerosis, enrolled in a pregnancy study.

The chain joins TRBV11-2 to TRBJ2-3; the match to TRBD2 covers 11 bases. Germline assignment: CDR1 SGHAT and CDR2 FQNNGV. The V segment lost 4 bases and the J segment 2 bases; nucleotides outside the gene matches: 5. The CDR3 is made up of 16 amino acids. CDR3 nucleotide sequence: TGTGCCAGCAGCTCCTCTAGCGGGGGGCTCACAGATACGCAGTATTTT. Its translation is CASSSSSGGLTDTQYF.

The chain combines TRBV11-2 with TRBJ2-5, with a tentative D call TRBD2 (6 bases). CDR1 is SGHAT and CDR2 is FQNNGV in the germline V gene. CDR3 length equals 14 residues. Trimming stripped 2 bases from V and 5 bases from J, with 12 bases between. The CDR3 DNA reads TGTGCCAGCAGCTTACCTAGCGATAGGGAGACCCAGTACTTC. Amino acid sequence: CASSLPSDRETQYF. Combining the CDR3 with reference TRBV11-2 and TRBJ2-5 gives the whole variable domain EAGVAQSPRYKIIEKRQSVAFWCNPISGHATLYWYQQILGQGPKLLIQFQNNGVVDDSQLPKDRFSAERLKGVDSTLKIQPAKLEDSAVYLCASSLPSDRETQYFGPGTRLLVL.

This chain uses TRBV6-1 with TRBJ2-2; 7 positions match TRBD1. The CDR3 runs 16 residues. Trimming cost V 0 bases and J 4 bases; bases outside gene matches: 5. Looked up from germline, CDR1 is MNHNS and CDR2 is SASEGT. The CDR3 DNA is TGTGCCAGCAGTGAAGCTAGGGGGCGATCCACCGGGGAGCTGTTTTTT. Amino acids: CASSEARGRSTGELFF.

This CDR3 reads CASRPDSLGNEKLFF. CDR3 sequence (DNA): TGTGCCAGCCGGCCAGACTCCTTAGGAAATGAAAAACTGTTTTTT. The genes are TRBV6-6 and TRBJ1-4; D is undetermined. In germline, CDR1 is MNHNY, CDR2 SVGAGI (reference sequence). V lost 8 bases and J lost 5, with 18 bases in between. The CDR3 sequence is 15 residues long.

This chain links TRBV9 with TRBJ1-2, with D possibly TRBD1 on 6 matching bases. Germline V gives CDR1 SGDLS, CDR2 YYNGEE. Trimming stripped 2 bases from V and 8 bases from J, with 19 bases between. The CDR3 consists of 15 residues. This CDR3 reads CASSVSGAGVRGYTF. The CDR3 DNA reads TGTGCCAGCAGCGTGTCAGGGGCGGGTGTGCGGGGCTACACCTTC.

This clone was picked up one time. The chain is built from TRBV18 and TRBJ2-5; a possible D gene is TRBD2 (5 bases). The germline gives CDR1 KGHSH, CDR2 LQKENI. V lost 8 bases and J lost 3, with 10 bases in between. The CDR3 is 12 residues long. The CDR3 DNA sequence: TGTGCCAGCCCGGAGAGGGAAGAGACCCAGTACTTC. This encodes CASPEREETQYF. The full variable domain, in which reference TRBV18 and TRBJ2-5 provide the parts outside the CDR3, is NAGVMQNPRHLVRRRGQEARLRCSPMKGHSHVYWYRQLPEEGLKFMVYLQKENIIDESGMPKERFSAEFPKEGPSILRIQQVVRGDSAAYFCASPEREETQYFGPGTRLLVL.

The rearrangement links TRBV19 to TRBJ2-1; TRBD1 matches at 7 bases. V was pared by 3 bases and J by 8 bases, with 16 bases of the junction left unmatched. The CDR3 spans 17 residues. In germline, CDR1 is LNHDA, CDR2 SQIVND (reference sequence). CDR3: CASSISPTGWWWDEQFF. The CDR3 bases are TGTGCCAGTAGTATCTCCCCGACAGGGTGGTGGTGGGATGAGCAGTTCTTC.

The chain employs TRBV7-8 and TRBJ1-3; tentatively, D is TRBD1 (5 bases). Per the germline V gene, CDR1 is SGHVS and CDR2 is FQNEAQ. CDR3 size: 18 residues. The germline V and J ends were trimmed by 2 bases and 0 bases, with 17 bases remaining between them. CDR3 loop: CASSLSFGGADSGNTIYF. CDR3 DNA: TGTGCCAGCAGCTTATCATTTGGCGGGGCGGACTCTGGAAACACCATATATTTT.

This sequence joins TRBV5-8 and TRBJ1-4, with 8 bases fitting TRBD1. The V gene end was trimmed by 4 bases and the J gene end by 4 bases; junction bases not matched to a gene: 6. This CDR3 has 15 residues. CDR1 is SGHTS, CDR2 YDEGEE, per germline. CDR3 protein: CASSRGQALNEKLFF. DNA for the CDR3: TGTGCCAGCAGCAGGGGACAGGCCCTTAATGAAAAACTGTTTTTT.

The rearrangement joins TRBV10-1 to TRBJ2-7, with 8 bases identical to TRBD1. The length of the CDR3 is 16 residues. CDR1 is WNHNN, CDR2 SYGVQD, per germline (reference sequence). V dropped 2 bases and J dropped 4; count of bases not matched to a gene: 10. The DNA for the CDR3 is TGCGCCAGCAGTGAGGACGGACAGGGAGCATCGTACGAGCAGTACTTC. Translation: CASSEDGQGASYEQYF.

This sequence joins TRBV29-1 and TRBJ2-7, with TRBD1 identical over 10 bases. This CDR3 is built from 11 residues. The germline V gene has CDR1 SQVTM and CDR2 ANQGSEA. Trimming took 7 bases from V and 6 from J; bases not matched to a gene: 3. CDR3 nucleotides: TGCAGCGCGAGGACAGGGGGCGAGCAGTACTTC. As protein: CSARTGGEQYF.

The V call is TRBV30, the J call TRBJ1-2; 8 bases are shared with TRBD1. The germline V gene has CDR1 GTSNPN and CDR2 SVGIG (reference sequence). This CDR3 spans 17 amino acids. The junction had 17 bases not matched to a gene; V was cut back by 4 bases and J by 4 bases. The CDR3 bases are TGTGCCTGGAAAGCCGGTATTTCGCGGGACAGGACCTATGGCTACACCTTC. Its translation is CAWKAGISRDRTYGYTF.

The chain employs TRBV9 and TRBJ2-7, with D uncertain. The CDR3 sequence is 12 residues long. V was trimmed by 4 bases and J by 8 bases, leaving 13 bases between them. Germline V gene data show CDR1 as SGDLS and CDR2 as YYNGEE. As DNA, the CDR3 is TGTGCCAGCAGCCCACCCGGTGGTCAGCAGTACTTC. Protein sequence: CASSPPGGQQYF.

J is TRBJ2-3 and V is TRBV11-3; 7 nucleotides match TRBD2. This CDR3 comprises 15 residues. V was clipped by 1 base and J by 6 bases; unmatched bases: 7. Looked up from germline, CDR1 is SGHNT and CDR2 is YENEEA. DNA for the CDR3: TGTGCCAGCAGCTTAGCGGGAGGTGGGGCCGATACGCAGTATTTT. Its translation: CASSLAGGGADTQYF.

The rearrangement links TRBV6-5 to TRBJ2-5, with a weak D call TRBD2 (5 bases). Between the trimmed V and J ends, which lost 2 bases and 5 bases, there was a span of 12 bases. The CDR3 has 14 residues. From germline, CDR1 is MNHEY and CDR2 SVGAGI. For the CDR3, the DNA is TGTGCCAGCAGTTACACCGAAAGAGGGGAGACCCAGTACTTC. It specifies CASSYTERGETQYF.

The chain has TRBV6-1 and TRBJ2-7; D ambiguous. Trimming removed 2 bases at V and 4 bases at J, with 18 bases between. The CDR3 spans 16 residues. Germline CDR1 MNHNS, CDR2 SASEGT. The CDR3 DNA sequence: TGTGCCAGCAGTGAACAGGTTGCGAACCCTCGATACGAGCAGTACTTC. Translated, it gives CASSEQVANPRYEQYF.

This clone showed up just a few times. The chain links TRBV7-6 to TRBJ1-1; 12 nucleotides align to TRBD1. The germline CDR1 and CDR2 sequences are SGHVS and FNYEAQ. This CDR3 has 14 residues. V lost 4 bases and J lost 6; bases outside the gene matches: 3. The CDR3 here is CASSSGQGAAEAFF. CDR3 DNA: TGTGCCAGCAGCTCGGGACAGGGGGCCGCTGAAGCTTTCTTT.

The chain employs TRBV6-9 and TRBJ2-7; D is undetermined. This CDR3 spans 12 amino acids. Deletions cut 7 bases from V and 1 base from J, with 8 bases between. Looked up from germline, CDR1 is MNHGY and CDR2 is SVAAGI. As DNA, the CDR3 is TGTGCCAGCATGGAGTTTTCCTACGAGCAGTACTTC. Translating it yields CASMEFSYEQYF.

The chain carries TRBV6-5 and TRBJ2-1; 8 nucleotides match TRBD2. After removal of 10 bases from V and 8 bases from J, the junction contained 13 bases not matched to a gene. CDR1 and CDR2 (germline): MNHEY, SVGAGI. The CDR3 is 14 residues long. The CDR3 bases are TGTGCCACCGGGGGTAGCGGGGTTGCGGATGAGCAGTTCTTC. It yields the protein CATGGSGVADEQFF.

The chain carries TRBV6-1 and TRBJ1-2, with D hard to call. With 3 bases removed from V and 3 bases from J, the gap between germline ends came to 5 bases. Germline V lookup: CDR1 MNHNS, CDR2 SASEGT. The CDR3 contains 12 residues. The CDR3 sequence is CASSDSDYGYTF. The CDR3 bases are TGTGCCAGCAGTGACAGCGACTATGGCTACACCTTC.

The gene calls are TRBV6-1 and TRBJ2-3, with TRBD2 matching 8 bases. Germline CDR1 is MNHNS and CDR2 is SASEGT. J gave up 1 base and V 4 bases, and 4 bases lay outside the gene matches. The CDR3 extends over 15 amino acids. DNA for the CDR3: TGTGCCAGCAGTGTGGTGCGGGGGGGCACAGATACGCAGTATTTT. Protein sequence: CASSVVRGGTDTQYF.